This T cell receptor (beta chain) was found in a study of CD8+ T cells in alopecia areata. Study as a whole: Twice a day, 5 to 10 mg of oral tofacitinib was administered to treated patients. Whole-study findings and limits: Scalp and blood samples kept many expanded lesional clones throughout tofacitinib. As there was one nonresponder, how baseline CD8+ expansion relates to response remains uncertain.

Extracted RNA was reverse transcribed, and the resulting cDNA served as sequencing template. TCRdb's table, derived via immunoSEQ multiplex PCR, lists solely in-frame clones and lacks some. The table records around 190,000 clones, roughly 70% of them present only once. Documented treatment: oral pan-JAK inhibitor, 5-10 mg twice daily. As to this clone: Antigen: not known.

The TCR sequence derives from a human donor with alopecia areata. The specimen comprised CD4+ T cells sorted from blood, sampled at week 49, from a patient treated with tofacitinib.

CDR3 coding DNA: TGTGCCAGCAACCCCGACGGGCGGGGGAACACCGGGGAGCTGTTTTTT. Encoded protein: CASNPDGRGNTGELFF. The V and J genes are TRBV2 and TRBJ2-2; D perhaps matches TRBD2 (6 bases). CDR3 size: 16 residues. CDR1 is SNHLY, CDR2 FYNNEI, per germline. The germline V and J ends were trimmed by 7 bases and 1 base, with 16 bases remaining between them.